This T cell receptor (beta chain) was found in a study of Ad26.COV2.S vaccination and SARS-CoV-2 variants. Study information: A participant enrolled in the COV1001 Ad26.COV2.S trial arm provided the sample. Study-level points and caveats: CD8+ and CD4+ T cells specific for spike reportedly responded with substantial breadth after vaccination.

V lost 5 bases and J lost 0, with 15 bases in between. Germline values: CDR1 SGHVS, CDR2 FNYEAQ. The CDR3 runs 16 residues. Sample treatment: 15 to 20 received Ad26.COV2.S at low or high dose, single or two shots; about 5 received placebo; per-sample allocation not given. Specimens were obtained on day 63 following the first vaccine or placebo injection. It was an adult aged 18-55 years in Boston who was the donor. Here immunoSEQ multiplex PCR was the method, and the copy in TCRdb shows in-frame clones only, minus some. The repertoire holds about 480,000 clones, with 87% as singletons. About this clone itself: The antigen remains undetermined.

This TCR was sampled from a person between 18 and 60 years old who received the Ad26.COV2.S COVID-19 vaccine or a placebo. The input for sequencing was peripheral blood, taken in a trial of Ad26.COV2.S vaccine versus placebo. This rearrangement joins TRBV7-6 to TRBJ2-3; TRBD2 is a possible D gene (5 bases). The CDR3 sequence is CASSAIGLLSTDTQYF. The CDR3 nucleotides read TGTGCCAGCAGCGCCATAGGACTCCTTAGCACAGATACGCAGTATTTT.